Listed below are T cell receptor beta chains from one sample, sequenced in a study of OX40 agonist ivuxolimab in advanced cancers. TCRdb's copy holds only in-frame clones and misses some; the assay was immunoSEQ multiplex PCR. The data contain about 12,000 clones, around nine tenths of them singletons. The sample here was CD4+ or CD8+ T cells sorted from blood, taken in a trial of the OX40 agonist ivuxolimab. The receptors shown here come from an adult with an advanced solid tumor such as melanoma, head and neck, liver or kidney cancer. CDR3s include the opening cysteine and the closing phenylalanine or tryptophan. Fields, in order: D gene, clone size, V gene, J gene, CDR3 protein, CDR3 DNA. The D gene is left open where the match is weak. Only part of the rows carry a size: once, few, many, or a class if the clone is expanded.

>-|-|TRBV7-2|TRBJ2-3
CASGLLDDTQYF
TGTGCCAGCGGCCTTTTGGATGATACGCAGTATTTT
>-|-|TRBV28|TRBJ2-5
CASSDHLTRAETQYF
TGTGCCAGCAGTGACCACCTCACAAGGGCAGAGACCCAGTACTTC
>-|-|TRBV7-9|TRBJ2-2
CASSLAVAGINPNTGELFF
TGTGCCAGCAGCTTAGCGGTCGCAGGTATCAACCCGAACACCGGGGAGCTGTTTTTT
>-|-|TRBV5-1|TRBJ1-5
CASSLGGFNQPQHF
TGCGCCAGCAGCTTGGGTGGATTCAATCAGCCCCAGCATTTT
>-|-|TRBV29-1|TRBJ2-7
CSVEEGRGGYEQYF
TGCAGCGTTGAGGAGGGCAGGGGAGGATACGAGCAGTACTTC
>-|-|TRBV13|TRBJ2-2
CASSFGGELFF
TGTGCCAGCAGCTTTGGCGGGGAGCTGTTTTTT
>-|once|TRBV11-3|TRBJ1-1
CASSLAGVNTEAFF
TGTGCCAGCAGCTTAGCAGGGGTGAACACTGAAGCTTTCTTT
>TRBD2|-|TRBV7-9|TRBJ2-1
CASSPPLAGAYEQFF
TGTGCCAGCAGCCCCCCCCTAGCGGGAGCTTATGAGCAGTTCTTC
>TRBD1|-|TRBV27|TRBJ1-4
CASSLFGTGGNNEKLFF
TGTGCCAGCAGTTTATTCGGGACAGGGGGGAATAATGAAAAACTGTTTTTT
>-|-|TRBV11-1|TRBJ1-5
CASSPRLLLGNQPQHF
TGTGCCAGCAGCCCGCGCCTCCTGCTTGGGAATCAGCCCCAGCATTTT
>-|once|TRBV25-1|TRBJ1-2
CASSPEGLGRYGYTF
TGTGCCAGCAGTCCCGAGGGGTTGGGTCGGTATGGCTACACCTTC
>-|-|TRBV19|TRBJ2-1
CASSGPGLSYNEQFF
TGTGCCAGTAGTGGGCCGGGACTCTCCTACAATGAGCAGTTCTTC
>-|-|TRBV6-1|TRBJ1-3
CASWRSGNTIYF
TGTGCCAGCTGGAGGTCTGGAAACACCATATATTTT
>-|-|TRBV7-6|TRBJ2-5
CASSPTKGQETQYF
TGTGCCAGCAGCCCGACCAAGGGCCAAGAGACCCAGTACTTC
>TRBD2|-|TRBV28|TRBJ2-3
CASSDGTSGSVGRNTQYF
TGTGCCAGCAGTGACGGGACTAGCGGGAGCGTAGGGCGGAATACGCAGTATTTT
>-|-|TRBV10-1|TRBJ2-4
CASTERIGDHIQYF
TGCGCCAGCACCGAACGGATAGGGGACCACATTCAGTACTTC
>-|-|TRBV6-6|TRBJ2-7
CASSSGDSYEQYF
TGTGCCAGCAGTTCAGGAGATAGCTACGAGCAGTACTTC
>-|-|TRBV4-3|TRBJ2-1
CASSQEIRDTLYNEQFF
TGCGCCAGCAGCCAAGAAATCCGGGACACCCTGTACAATGAGCAGTTCTTC
>-|-|TRBV4-2|TRBJ2-1
CASSGLNNEQFF
TGTGCCAGCAGCGGATTAAACAATGAGCAGTTCTTC
>TRBD2|-|TRBV2|TRBJ2-1
CARRRTSGRQEQFF
TGTGCCAGAAGAAGGACTAGCGGGAGGCAAGAGCAGTTCTTC
>-|-|TRBV10-2|TRBJ2-5
CASRLRETQYF
TGCGCCAGCAGGCTTAGGGAGACCCAGTACTTC
>-|-|TRBV19|TRBJ2-1
CASSILGSSYNEQFF
TGTGCCAGTAGTATACTAGGGAGCTCCTACAATGAGCAGTTCTTC
>-|-|TRBV7-6|TRBJ1-4
CASSLAGDGEKLFF
TGTGCCAGCAGCTTAGCGGGGGACGGTGAAAAACTGTTTTTT
>TRBD2|-|TRBV7-8|TRBJ2-7
CASSFGTSGYEQYF
TGTGCCAGCAGCTTCGGGACTAGCGGTTACGAGCAGTACTTC
>-|once|TRBV11-1|TRBJ1-1
CASSLGVTEAFF
TGTGCCAGCAGCTTAGGGGTGACTGAAGCTTTCTTT
>-|-|TRBV7-6|TRBJ2-5
CASSLDLAETQYF
TGTGCCAGCAGCTTAGATTTAGCAGAGACCCAGTACTTC
>-|-|TRBV6-5|TRBJ1-5
CASSYSWDNQPQHF
TGTGCCAGCAGTTACTCTTGGGATAATCAGCCCCAGCATTTT
>TRBD2|-|TRBV7-3|TRBJ2-1
CASSLAGGYNEQFF
TGTGCCAGCAGTCTAGCGGGAGGCTACAATGAGCAGTTCTTC
>-|-|TRBV2|TRBJ2-5
CASSQETQYF
TGTGCCAGCAGTCAAGAGACCCAGTACTTC
>-|-|TRBV7-9|TRBJ2-6
CASSGSSGANVLTF
TGTGCCAGCAGTGGTAGCTCTGGGGCCAACGTCCTGACTTTC
>-|-|TRBV6-5|TRBJ2-2
CASSPRTAGTGELFF
TGTGCCAGCAGTCCTCGGACAGCGGGGACCGGGGAGCTGTTTTTT
>-|-|TRBV19|TRBJ1-5
CASSIRRAYNQPQHF
TGTGCCAGTAGTATCCGCAGGGCGTACAATCAGCCCCAGCATTTT
>-|-|TRBV13|TRBJ2-1
CASSGGTYYNEQFF
TGTGCCAGCAGCGGTGGGACATATTACAATGAGCAGTTCTTC
>TRBD1|few|TRBV15|TRBJ1-5
CATSRASNTGDSNQPQHF
TGTGCCACCAGCAGAGCATCAAATACAGGGGATAGCAATCAGCCCCAGCATTTT
>-|-|TRBV5-1|TRBJ2-2
CASSLVGSGELFF
TGCGCCAGCAGCTTGGTTGGGTCCGGGGAGCTGTTTTTT
>-|-|TRBV10-3|TRBJ2-6
CAISVDANVLTF
TGTGCCATCAGTGTGGATGCCAACGTCCTGACTTTC
>-|-|TRBV5-4|TRBJ2-3
CASSSPLVGTDTQYF
TGTGCCAGCAGCTCGCCCCTGGTTGGCACAGATACGCAGTATTTT
>-|-|TRBV29-1|TRBJ1-5
CSVESGVSNQPQHF
TGCAGCGTTGAATCCGGGGTTAGCAATCAGCCCCAGCATTTT
>-|-|TRBV5-6|TRBJ2-4
CASTLGIVNGVNIQYF
TGTGCCAGCACCCTAGGGATCGTCAATGGCGTCAACATTCAGTACTTC
>-|-|TRBV19|TRBJ2-3
CASTAPGTDTQYF
TGTGCCAGTACGGCCCCGGGGACAGATACGCAGTATTTT
>-|-|TRBV10-2|TRBJ2-7
CASSEAVTYEQYF
TGCGCCAGCAGTGAAGCAGTGACCTACGAGCAGTACTTC
>TRBD1|-|TRBV2|TRBJ2-3
CAEQGGTDTQYF
TGTGCAGAACAGGGGGGCACAGATACGCAGTATTTT
>TRBD2|-|TRBV19|TRBJ2-7
CASSVASGSYEQYF
TGTGCCAGTAGTGTGGCTAGCGGGAGCTACGAGCAGTACTTC
>-|-|TRBV7-9|TRBJ2-7
CASSLARVTTSYEQYF
TGTGCCAGCAGCTTAGCCAGGGTGACCACCTCCTACGAGCAGTACTTC